This TCR beta chain was sequenced during a study of cytomegalovirus exposure and HLA in healthy donors. PCR used 60 Vbeta primers and 13 Jbeta primers. Produced via immunoSEQ multiplex PCR; TCRdb's table is partial and in-frame only. The sample gives hundreds of thousands of clones, about 80% of which show up once; less than 2% is in the top ten. A word on this clone: Its antigen is not known.

General observations from the study: Of the V segments, some could not be distinguished, including TRBV6-2 and TRBV6-3, and were excluded.

The V end lost 6 bases, the J end lost 0 bases, and 19 bases lay between the germline ends. The CDR3 length is 17 residues. CDR1 and CDR2 from the germline V gene are SGHDT and YYEEEE. Sequenced: PBMCs. The TCR was taken from a male donor in good health and CMV-seronegative. The chain combines TRBV5-6 with TRBJ1-3; maybe TRBD1 (6 bases). CDR3 residues: CASTIYSGALSGNTIYF. DNA for the CDR3: TGTGCCAGCACCATATATTCAGGGGCCCTCTCTGGAAACACCATATATTTT.